The source of this TCR beta chain is a study of blood T cell repertoires in COVID-19. As for the study in general: The study drew acute and convalescent COVID-19 samples from the United States, Italy and Spain. Sources were T cells, B-cell-depleted T cells, or PBMCs; the material itself was cDNA or gDNA.

The CDR3 spans 15 residues. J lost 1 base, V lost 4 bases, and 7 bases had no gene match. In germline, CDR1 is SGHNT, CDR2 YYREEE (reference sequence). This clone was counted only a few times. The protocol was immunoSEQ multiplex PCR, while the TCRdb copy is restricted to in-frame clones and leaves out a portion. This table has about 60,000 clones, around 70% appearing once. This chain joins TRBV5-4 and TRBJ1-1; 7 bases are shared with TRBD1. The source material was peripheral blood. This clonotype originated in an older woman with COVID-19, enrolled during active disease. CDR3 sequence (DNA): TGTGCCAGCAGCCCCCGGACAGGCGAGAACACTGAAGCTTTCTTT. Translation gives CASSPRTGENTEAFF. Complete variable domain (other parts from reference TRBV5-4 and TRBJ1-1): ETGVTQSPTHLIKTRGQQVTLRCSSQSGHNTVSWYQQALGQGPQFIFQYYREEENGRGNFPPRFSGLQFPNYSSELNVNALELDDSALYLCASSPRTGENTEAFFGQGTRLTVV.